Below are 18 T cell receptor beta chains sequenced from a single sample in a study of T cell clonality in common variable immunodeficiency. Libraries were prepared by immunoSEQ multiplex PCR; TCRdb keeps only in-frame clonotypes and omits some of them. Captured here are approximately 57,000 clones, none seen once; the top ten comprise around 0.8%. Sequenced: peripheral blood mononuclear cells. These receptors were obtained from a person aged 18 to 70 in good health.

This clone was counted many times. Partial CDR3 DNA: TGTGCCAGCAGTTTACCAGGGGGCACAGATACG. Residues: CASSLPGGTDT. The whole CDR3 protein is CASSLPGGTDTQYF. This rearrangement joins TRBV12-3 or TRBV12-4 to TRBJ2-3; D perhaps matches TRBD1 (6 bases). The read is 3 residues too short to cover the CDR3 end, so that end is filled in from the germline J gene. Between the trimmed V and J ends, which lost 2 bases and 1 base, there was a span of 7 bases. This CDR3 comprises 14 residues.

This clone showed up many times. The read ends 3 residues early relative to the CDR3; the germline J gene fills the gap. The rearrangement joins TRBV7-3 to TRBJ1-2, with 9 bases that match TRBD1. This CDR3 contains 13 residues. The V and J ends lost 5 bases and 6 bases, in that order; junction bases with no gene match: 4. Germline values: CDR1 SGHTA, CDR2 FQGTGA. CDR3 DNA, as far as it was read: TGTGCCAGCAGCGACCGGACAGGGGATGGC. It is translated as CASSDRTGDG. The full CDR3 protein reads CASSDRTGDGYTF.

This clone came up many times. Other nucleotide sequences in the sample specify the same CDR3. CDR3 in amino acids: CASSPPMRAGNTIYF. The CDR3 bases that were read are TGTGCCAGCTCACCACCTATGCGGGCTGGAAACACC. The genes are TRBV18 and TRBJ1-3; D is uncertain. Read sequence stops 3 residues before the CDR3 end, and the germline J gene provides the missing end. From germline, CDR1 is KGHSH and CDR2 LQKENI. The germline V and J ends were trimmed by 0 bases and 2 bases, with 8 bases remaining between them. CDR3 length: 15 amino acids. The full variable domain, completed using reference TRBV18 and TRBJ1-3, is NAGVMQNPRHLVRRRGQEARLRCSPMKGHSHVYWYRQLPEEGLKFMVYLQKENIIDESGMPKERFSAEFPKEGPSILRIQQVVRGDSAAYFCASSPPMRAGNTIYFGEGSWLTVV.

This clone was observed at least ten times. With the read ending 3 residues before the CDR3 end, the germline J gene is used to fill in that end. This chain uses TRBV19 with TRBJ2-7; 11 nucleotides line up with TRBD1. With V trimmed by 3 bases and J by 2 bases, 3 bases remained unmatched. This CDR3 is built from 15 residues. The germline V gene has CDR1 LNHDA and CDR2 SQIVND (reference sequence). CDR3 residues: CASSMGTGGTYEQYF. The CDR3 DNA, read in part, is TGTGCCAGTAGTATGGGGACAGGGGGTACCTACGAG.

The sample holds many counts of this clone. The read terminates 3 residues before the CDR3 end, so the remaining end is supplied by the germline J gene. The gene calls are TRBV12-3 or TRBV12-4 and TRBJ2-2, with D hard to call. The CDR3 is 12 amino acids. Trimming removed 8 bases at V and 0 bases at J, with 4 bases between. This CDR3 reads CASEANTGELFF. The DNA read from the CDR3 is TGTGCCAGCGAGGCGAACACCGGGGAG.

This clone was found many times. The read terminates 3 residues before the CDR3 end, so the remaining end is supplied by the germline J gene. The chain combines TRBV2 with TRBJ2-2; 10 bases agree with TRBD1. The CDR3 loop spans 15 amino acids. Germline V CDR1 and CDR2: SNHLY, FYNNEI. The chain's CDR3 is CASSPDRGQGFELFF. The sequenced CDR3 bases are TGTGCCAGCAGTCCTGACAGGGGGCAGGGCTTCGAG. Supplemented by reference TRBV2 and TRBJ2-2, the full variable domain reads EPEVTQTPSHQVTQMGQEVILRCVPISNHLYFYWYRQILGQKVEFLVSFYNNEISEKSEIFDDQFSVERPDGSNFTLKIRSTKLEDSAMYFCASSPDRGQGFELFFGEGSRLTVL.

This clone was counted at least ten times. The read terminates 3 residues before the CDR3 end, so the remaining end is supplied by the germline J gene. The chain is built from TRBV9 and TRBJ2-1; a weak D match, TRBD2 (5 bases). Germline CDR1 reads SGDLS; CDR2 reads YYNGEE. Trimming shortened V by 4 bases and J by 5 bases, and 13 bases separated the two germline ends. The length of the CDR3 is 14 residues. Incomplete CDR3 DNA: TGTGCCAGCAGCCCCCGAGCAGCGGACAATGAG. It specifies CASSPRAADNE. The CDR3 as a whole reads CASSPRAADNEQFF.

This clone was recorded many times. The read finishes 3 residues shy of the CDR3 end, and the germline J gene is used to complete it. This chain connects TRBV3-1 (or the pseudogene TRBV3-2) to TRBJ2-3; D unresolved. Trimming took 0 bases from V and 1 from J, leaving 5 bases between them. CDR1 LGHDT and CDR2 YNNKEL come from the germline V gene (reference sequence). This CDR3 contains 14 residues. CDR3 DNA, as far as it was read: TGTGCCAGCAGCCAAGATGCAGGCACAGATACG. Residues: CASSQDAGTDT. In full, the CDR3 reads CASSQDAGTDTQYF.

This clone was picked up many times. The read terminates 3 residues ahead of where the CDR3 ends, so the germline J gene completes it. The chain employs TRBV19 and TRBJ2-1; tentatively, D is TRBD1 or TRBD2 (5 bases each). Trimming took off 2 bases at V and 8 bases at J, with 13 bases between the two ends. CDR3 length: 14 amino acids. The V gene's germline CDR1 is LNHDA and CDR2 SQIVND (reference sequence). The DNA read from the CDR3 is TGTGCCAGTAGTATAACGAGGGGTTGGGATGAG. Translated: CASSITRGWDE. The entire CDR3 is CASSITRGWDEQFF.

Many counts were recorded for this clone. The read stops 3 residues short of the end of the CDR3; the missing end is completed from the germline J gene. The chain joins TRBV29-1 to TRBJ2-1, with 10 bases lining up with TRBD2. Germline V gene data show CDR1 as SQVTM and CDR2 as ANQGSEA. CDR3 length equals 16 residues. Losses at the gene ends were 7 bases for V and 7 bases for J; bases not matched to a gene: 16. The CDR3 DNA, read in part, is TGCAGCGCCATCGCCGGGACTAGCGACAGAGGGAATGAG. Amino acids: CSAIAGTSDRGNE. The complete CDR3 protein is CSAIAGTSDRGNEQFF.

The table lists this clone with many counts. The sequenced fragment ends 3 residues before the CDR3 boundary, so the rest is inferred from the germline J gene. The chain couples TRBV7-2 to TRBJ2-2; D is unresolved. Trimming removed 5 bases from V and 1 base from J, with 5 bases in between. Germline V lookup: CDR1 SGHTA, CDR2 FQGNSA. The CDR3 covers 13 residues. The CDR3 DNA, read in part, is TGTGCCAGCAGCACACGGAACACCGGGGAG. Its translation: CASSTRNTGE. The entire CDR3 is CASSTRNTGELFF.

Ten or more counts support this clone. The part of the CDR3 DNA that was read is TGTGCCAGCAGCCCCGAGGGAGGGGGCATCAATGAG. Translation gives CASSPEGGGINE. The full CDR3 sequence reads CASSPEGGGINEQFF. The chain combines TRBV9 with TRBJ2-1, with D perhaps TRBD1 or TRBD2 (7 bases each). The CDR3 end lies 3 residues beyond the end of the read and is filled in from the germline J gene. Germline lookup yields CDR1 SGDLS and CDR2 YYNGEE. The CDR3 loop spans 15 amino acids. Trimming took off 4 bases at V and 6 bases at J, with 17 bases between the two ends.

This clone was seen a few times. With the read ending 3 residues before the CDR3 end, the germline J gene is used to fill in that end. The chain carries TRBV10-2 and TRBJ1-1, with D possibly matching TRBD1 (5 bases). CDR3 size: 12 residues. V lost 5 bases and J lost 5, with 9 bases in between. CDR1 is WSHSY, CDR2 SAAADI, per germline. The sequenced CDR3 bases are TGCGCCAGCAGTTTAAGGGGAACTGAA. Translated, it gives CASSLRGTE. The entire CDR3 sequence reads CASSLRGTEAFF.

This clone was picked up many times. The CDR3 sequence: CASSTLAGLYNEQFF. CDR3 DNA, as far as it was read: TGTGCCAGCAGCACCTTAGCGGGGCTCTACAATGAG. This chain connects TRBV13 to TRBJ2-1, with 8 bases matching TRBD2. Read coverage stops 3 residues before the CDR3 terminus; the germline J gene supplies the remainder. After removal of 5 bases from V and 3 bases from J, the junction contained 6 bases not matched to a gene. The CDR3 covers 15 residues. Germline V CDR1 and CDR2: PRHDT, FYEKMQ (reference sequence).

This clone was found many times. Read coverage stops 3 residues before the CDR3 terminus; the germline J gene supplies the remainder. V usage is TRBV20-1 and J usage is TRBJ2-3; 7 nucleotides agree with TRBD2. Per germline, CDR1 DFQATT and CDR2 SNEGSKA (reference sequence). Unmatched junction bases numbered 2, after V lost 3 bases and J lost 5 bases. The CDR3 extends over 12 amino acids. The covered CDR3 bases are TGCAGTGCTAGTTCTAGCGGAGATACG. Residues: CSASSSGDT. The CDR3 in its entirety is CSASSSGDTQYF.

This clone was seen at least ten times. From the germline J gene comes the end of the CDR3, since the read stops 3 residues before it. V is TRBV18 and J is TRBJ2-7; a weak D match, TRBD1 (7 bases). Germline-derived CDR1 and CDR2 are KGHSH and LQKENI. The CDR3 loop spans 15 amino acids. The V and J ends lost 6 bases and 2 bases respectively, with 17 bases between them. The CDR3 bases that were read are TGTGCCAGCTCGCTGGTGGAGGGGGCTACCTACGAG. Its translation: CASSLVEGATYE. The complete CDR3 sequence is CASSLVEGATYEQYF. Drawing the rest from reference TRBV18 and TRBJ2-7, the complete variable domain is NAGVMQNPRHLVRRRGQEARLRCSPMKGHSHVYWYRQLPEEGLKFMVYLQKENIIDESGMPKERFSAEFPKEGPSILRIQQVVRGDSAAYFCASSLVEGATYEQYFGPGTRLTVT.

A note on this clone: The read stops 3 residues short of the end of the CDR3; the missing end is completed from the germline J gene. The V call is TRBV19, the J call TRBJ2-2; D uncertain. This CDR3 contains 15 residues. V gave up 5 bases and J gave up 0 bases, with 10 bases separating them. CDR1 is LNHDA and CDR2 is SQIVND in the germline V gene (reference sequence). The sequenced part of the CDR3 DNA is TGTGCCAGTAGTCCCAGACATACGAACACCGGGGAG. As protein: CASSPRHTNTGE. Given in full, the CDR3 is CASSPRHTNTGELFF.

This clone was detected many times. The read halts 3 residues ahead of the CDR3 end, with the missing end drawn from the germline J gene. The chain combines TRBV12-3 or TRBV12-4 with TRBJ2-3; 8 bases are shared with TRBD2. Trimming removed 6 bases from V and 5 bases from J; junction bases left unmatched: 10. The CDR3 has 15 amino acids. CDR3 DNA (partial): TGTGCCAGCAGCAGTCCGACTAGCGCCAAAGATACG. It specifies CASSSPTSAKDT. The whole CDR3 region reads CASSSPTSAKDTQYF.